Detailed here is one TCR beta chain. This sample was included in a study of STAT5B mutations in CD4+ large granular lymphocyte leukemia. Measured with immunoSEQ multiplex PCR; TCRdb has only the in-frame clones, and not every one. The repertoire holds 20,000 to 25,000 clones, approximately 75% seen once, with about 4.3% in the top ten. Germline values: CDR1 ENHRY, CDR2 SYGVKD. Deletions cut 0 bases from V and 5 bases from J, with 17 bases between. There are 16 residues in the CDR3. The sequenced sample consisted of CD4+ T cells from blood buffy coats. The sequence came from a human donor in good health. The chain recombines TRBV10-3 with TRBJ2-7; possibly TRBD2 for D (5 bases). The DNA for the CDR3 is TGTGCCATCAGTGAGTCAGCTAGCACCATAACGAACGAGCAGTACTTC. It codes for CAISESASTITNEQYF.